This TCR beta chain came from a study of tumor-infiltrating lymphocytes in primary liver carcinoma. From germline, CDR1 is SGHAT and CDR2 FQNNGV. The CDR3 is made up of 17 amino acids. The input was 450 to 500 ng total RNA; TCR beta cDNA was made from it with a constant-region primer. A slightly modified ARM-PCR protocol with three nested multiplex PCR rounds produced these TCR beta libraries. For 10 cycles apiece, the opening two PCR rounds ran with TRBV1-TRBV30 forward primers and a C-beta reverse primer. TCRdb used MiXCR to reprocess the multiplex PCR reads, holding one entry per CDR3 protein. In the table there are roughly 200,000 distinct CDR3 sequences, around four fifths of which are singletons. Unsorted bulk tissue, roughly 20-34 mg of it, served as the source for co-extraction of RNA and DNA.

This sequence was found in a man aged 35 to 55 with primary liver carcinoma and hepatitis B virus infection. The V and J genes are TRBV11-2 and TRBJ2-2; tentatively, D is TRBD2 (5 bases). The sequencing input was tumor tissue from primary liver carcinoma. The CDR3 sequence: CTGSLEHRGRDTGELFF. The CDR3 DNA follows: TGTACCGGCAGCTTAGAACATCGGGGTAGGGACACCGGGGAGCTGTTTTTT.